A selection of T cell receptor beta chains follows, all from one sample in a study of shared clonotypes between healthy human individuals. Method: immunoSEQ multiplex PCR; TCRdb's copy keeps in-frame clones and lacks some. The table has 800,000 to 1,200,000 clones, 78% seen once; the top ten hold 0.52%. Sequences were obtained from memory CD4+ T cells from PBMCs. The receptors were gathered from a young man in good health. Some clones in this sample may be carry-over from other donors' samples. Each CDR3 is given with its conserved first and last residue. The order of the fields is V gene, CDR3 length, clone size, J gene, D gene, CDR3 protein, CDR3 DNA. The D gene is left open where the match is weak. The size entry is marked missing in some rows and otherwise reads once, few, many or a size class.

TRBV6-5,14,-,TRBJ2-2,TRBD2,CASSWTSGDGELFF,TGTGCCAGCAGTTGGACTAGCGGGGACGGGGAGCTGTTTTTT
TRBV29-1,11,once,TRBJ2-5,-,CSVEVGQTQYF,TGCAGCGTTGAAGTGGGACAGACCCAGTACTTC
TRBV19,15,-,TRBJ1-2,-,CASSIDSGTVTGYTF,TGTGCCAGTAGTATCGACAGCGGGACGGTGACCGGCTACACCTTC
TRBV29-1,13,-,TRBJ2-5,-,CSVVSPDQETQYF,TGCAGCGTTGTTTCGCCGGATCAAGAGACCCAGTACTTC
TRBV5-6,18,-,TRBJ1-2,TRBD1,CASSYGPGTAIENYGYTF,TGTGCCAGCAGCTACGGACCCGGGACAGCTATCGAGAACTATGGCTACACCTTC
TRBV19,14,-,TRBJ1-1,-,CASSMGRLNTEAFF,TGTGCCAGTAGTATGGGACGGTTGAACACTGAAGCTTTCTTT
TRBV6-6,14,once,TRBJ2-5,-,CASNIWVDQETQYF,TGTGCCAGCAACATTTGGGTAGACCAAGAGACCCAGTACTTC
TRBV7-2,13,-,TRBJ1-2,TRBD1,CASSLPGGGGYTF,TGTGCCAGCAGCTTGCCAGGGGGCGGTGGCTACACCTTC
TRBV2,14,-,TRBJ1-5,TRBD1,CASRGQGGNQPQHF,TGTGCCAGCAGAGGACAGGGGGGCAATCAGCCCCAGCATTTT
TRBV5-1,13,few,TRBJ1-1,TRBD1,CASSWTGGTEAFF,TGCGCCAGCAGCTGGACAGGTGGTACTGAAGCTTTCTTT
TRBV11-1,14,-,TRBJ2-6,-,CASSLVSGANVLTF,TGTGCCAGCAGCTTAGTGTCCGGGGCCAACGTCCTGACTTTC
TRBV5-1,16,-,TRBJ2-5,TRBD2,CASSVNLAGGQETQYF,TGCGCCAGCAGCGTAAATCTAGCGGGAGGTCAGGAGACCCAGTACTTC
TRBV27,15,-,TRBJ2-7,-,CASSFRLAQTYEQYF,TGTGCCAGCAGTTTTCGGCTAGCGCAAACCTACGAGCAGTACTTC
TRBV6-6,15,-,TRBJ2-7,-,CASSYSGLGSYEQYF,TGTGCCAGCAGTTACTCGGGACTTGGATCCTACGAGCAGTACTTC
TRBV6-6,14,-,TRBJ1-2,-,CATTPGWTDYGYTF,TGTGCCACCACGCCCGGGTGGACAGACTATGGCTACACCTTC
TRBV19,17,-,TRBJ2-7,TRBD2,CASSIGYRSSGRDEQYF,TGTGCCAGTAGTATAGGTTACAGGAGTAGCGGGAGAGACGAGCAGTACTTC
TRBV28,14,once,TRBJ1-2,-,CASSSQTAHYGYTF,TGTGCCAGCAGCTCCCAGACAGCACACTATGGCTACACCTTC
TRBV11-3,12,-,TRBJ2-5,-,CASSFDKETQYF,TGTGCCAGCAGCTTCGACAAAGAGACCCAGTACTTC
TRBV2,13,-,TRBJ2-7,-,CASSRNEDYEQYF,TGTGCCAGCAGTCGGAATGAGGACTACGAGCAGTACTTC
TRBV28,15,-,TRBJ2-3,-,CASSAGLLPGDTQYF,TGTGCCAGCAGTGCAGGACTTCTCCCGGGTGATACGCAGTATTTT
TRBV2,15,-,TRBJ2-3,TRBD1,CASSRDRVVQDTQYF,TGTGCCAGCAGTCGGGACAGGGTCGTGCAAGATACGCAGTATTTT
TRBV6-5,14,-,TRBJ2-7,TRBD1,CASSYTTGTYEQYF,TGTGCCAGCAGTTACACGACAGGGACCTACGAGCAGTACTTC
TRBV6-1,13,-,TRBJ2-3,TRBD1,CASRGQGWDTQYF,TGTGCCAGCAGGGGACAGGGTTGGGATACGCAGTATTTT
TRBV28,13,-,TRBJ2-7,TRBD1,CATYRTGPYEQYF,TGTGCCACTTATCGGACAGGGCCCTACGAGCAGTACTTC
TRBV12-2,18,once,TRBJ1-5,-,CASRFSLPGGFKNQPQHF,TGTGCAAGTCGCTTTTCCCTGCCAGGGGGCTTTAAGAATCAGCCCCAGCATTTT
TRBV13,16,few,TRBJ1-1,-,CASSPLPDRRNTEAFF,TGTGCCAGCAGTCCACTCCCAGACAGGAGGAACACTGAAGCTTTCTTT
TRBV7-3,13,-,TRBJ2-4,-,CASSLARNTIQYF,TGTGCCAGCAGCTTAGCCCGCAACACCATTCAGTACTTC
TRBV4-1,19,-,TRBJ2-1,TRBD2,CASSQDPLRLAGEGNEQFF,TGCGCCAGCAGCCAAGATCCATTGCGGCTAGCGGGAGAGGGTAATGAGCAGTTCTTC
TRBV7-9,15,-,TRBJ2-6,-,CASSLELTGANVLTF,TGTGCCAGCAGCTTAGAACTAACTGGGGCCAACGTCCTGACTTTC
TRBV28,11,-,TRBJ1-1,-,CASTDWTEAFF,TGTGCCAGCACTGATTGGACTGAAGCTTTCTTT
TRBV7-2,15,-,TRBJ2-5,-,CASSLVVGPGETQYF,TGTGCCAGCAGCTTAGTTGTGGGGCCAGGAGAGACCCAGTACTTC
TRBV5-1,20,-,TRBJ2-2,TRBD1,CASSYRTGGGPTANTGELFF,TGCGCCAGCAGCTATCGGACAGGGGGAGGTCCCACCGCGAACACCGGGGAGCTGTTTTTT
TRBV27,15,-,TRBJ1-3,-,CASSLMGAPGNTIYF,TGTGCCAGCAGTTTAATGGGGGCACCTGGAAACACCATATATTTT
TRBV29-1,13,-,TRBJ1-2,-,CSVPGRGGYGYTF,TGCAGCGTCCCGGGCAGGGGTGGGTATGGCTACACCTTC
TRBV14,15,once,TRBJ2-3,-,CASSQGLRSSDTQYF,TGTGCCAGCAGCCAGGGACTCCGTTCGTCGGATACGCAGTATTTT
TRBV5-1,13,few,TRBJ1-1,TRBD1,CASSPGTGTEAFF,TGCGCCAGCAGCCCCGGGACAGGGACTGAAGCTTTCTTT
TRBV5-4,14,-,TRBJ2-3,-,CASSPRGVADTQYF,TGTGCCAGCAGCCCCCGCGGGGTGGCAGATACGCAGTATTTT
TRBV30,13,-,TRBJ1-2,-,CAWSEGLAYGYTF,TGTGCCTGGAGTGAGGGGTTAGCATATGGCTACACCTTC
TRBV7-9,15,-,TRBJ2-7,TRBD1,CASSNPGGIIYEQYF,TGTGCCAGCTCTAACCCAGGGGGCATAATCTACGAGCAGTACTTC
TRBV19,12,-,TRBJ1-5,-,CASSTTGGPQHF,TGTGCCAGTAGTACGACGGGGGGGCCCCAGCATTTT
TRBV5-4,13,-,TRBJ2-1,-,CASSFSRGNEQFF,TGTGCCAGCAGCTTTTCCCGAGGCAATGAGCAGTTCTTC
TRBV9,13,-,TRBJ2-5,-,CASSVTGRETQYF,TGTGCCAGCAGCGTGACAGGACGAGAGACCCAGTACTTC
TRBV7-3,15,-,TRBJ1-1,-,CASSLWGPLNTEAFF,TGTGCCAGCAGCTTATGGGGACCTCTGAACACTGAAGCTTTCTTT
TRBV30,15,-,TRBJ1-2,-,CAWRGGSSPNYGYTF,TGTGCCTGGAGGGGGGGGTCCAGTCCCAACTATGGCTACACCTTC
TRBV25-1,13,-,TRBJ2-7,-,CASSERGLYEQYF,TGTGCCAGCAGTGAGAGGGGGTTGTACGAGCAGTACTTC
TRBV7-9,17,-,TRBJ2-1,TRBD2,CASSPGTSGRGNNEQFF,TGTGCCAGCAGCCCCGGGACTAGCGGGAGGGGGAACAATGAGCAGTTCTTC
TRBV6-5,14,-,TRBJ2-7,TRBD1,CASRRTGGGHEQYF,TGTGCCAGCAGGAGGACAGGGGGAGGACACGAGCAGTACTTC
TRBV5-4,15,once,TRBJ2-7,-,CASSSAEGGSYEQYF,TGTGCCAGCAGCTCCGCCGAGGGGGGCTCCTACGAGCAGTACTTC
TRBV7-3,14,-,TRBJ2-5,TRBD1,CASSPLGQGETQYF,TGTGCCAGCAGCCCCTTGGGACAGGGAGAGACCCAGTACTTC
TRBV28,15,few,TRBJ2-3,-,CASSLFRLVTDTQYF,TGTGCCAGCAGTTTATTTCGACTCGTCACAGATACGCAGTATTTT
TRBV29-1,13,-,TRBJ2-3,-,CSVVGAGTDTQYF,TGCAGCGTTGTTGGGGCGGGTACGGATACGCAGTATTTT
TRBV4-2,16,-,TRBJ2-1,TRBD2,CASSQYRSGSRNEQFF,TGTGCCAGCAGCCAATATCGGAGCGGGAGTAGGAATGAGCAGTTCTTC
TRBV7-8,17,-,TRBJ1-2,-,CASSLVVRATTNYGYTF,TGTGCCAGCAGCTTAGTAGTCCGGGCTACCACTAACTATGGCTACACCTTC
TRBV5-6,14,once,TRBJ2-7,TRBD2,CASSSVAGVYEQYF,TGTGCCAGCAGCTCGGTAGCGGGAGTCTACGAGCAGTACTTC
TRBV28,13,-,TRBJ1-5,-,CASRPTWGQPQHF,TGTGCCAGCAGACCTACGTGGGGTCAGCCCCAGCATTTT
TRBV27,15,few,TRBJ1-5,-,CASRGPLGGNQPQHF,TGTGCCAGCAGAGGGCCTCTGGGGGGAAATCAGCCCCAGCATTTT